This T cell receptor beta chain stems from a study of cytomegalovirus exposure and HLA in healthy donors. When sampled, the donors appeared nominally healthy, though they likely had unrecorded immune exposures. Germline lookup yields CDR1 LGHNA and CDR2 YSLEER. The V and J ends lost 4 bases and 5 bases respectively, with 6 bases between them. This CDR3 is 11 amino acids long. General study results and limits: Fewer N-insertions (relative to the approximately 700-donor mean) were reportedly seen in an Asian-associated ancestry cluster in a later analysis.

Vbeta (60) and Jbeta (13) primers were used in the PCR. Here immunoSEQ multiplex PCR was the method, and the copy in TCRdb shows in-frame clones only, minus some. Counted here are roughly 100,000 clones, roughly 70% occurring once; the ten biggest clones make up roughly 2.9%. As concerns this clone: Its matching antigen is unknown.

Sequencing was done on a sample of PBMCs. This TCR came from a male donor in good health and CMV-seropositive. The chain couples TRBV4-3 to TRBJ2-7, with D possibly TRBD2 on 5 matching bases. DNA for the CDR3: TGCGCCAGCAGCCTCGGGGACGAGCAGTACTTC. This codes for CASSLGDEQYF.